This passage covers 13 T cell receptor beta chains from one sample sequenced in a study of blood T cell repertoires in COVID-19. Only in-frame clones appear in the TCRdb table, and some are missing; sequencing was by immunoSEQ multiplex PCR. The table shows roughly 120,000 clones, with roughly nine tenths occurring only once. The specimen sequenced was peripheral blood. The receptors here all came from a man in his forties or fifties with COVID-19, enrolled during active disease.

This chain uses TRBV7-8 with TRBJ2-7; D uncertain. The CDR3 runs to 15 residues. The germline CDR1 and CDR2 sequences are SGHVS and FQNEAQ. V gave up 1 base and J gave up 5 bases, with 15 bases separating them. The CDR3 loop is CASSLGLGRLNEQYV. DNA for the CDR3: TGTGCCAGCAGCTTAGGTCTCGGCAGGCTCAACGAGCAGTACGTC.

V usage is TRBV7-7 and J usage is TRBJ2-5, with 8 bases matching TRBD1. Trimming at V came to 4 bases and at J to 2 bases, leaving 9 bases not matched to a gene. CDR1 is SSHAT and CDR2 is FNYEAQ in the germline V gene (reference sequence). The CDR3 is 16 residues long. The CDR3 sequence: CASSSALGTGQETQYF. The CDR3 nucleotides are TGTGCCAGCAGCTCGGCACTTGGGACAGGACAAGAGACCCAGTACTTC.

The chain combines TRBV15 with TRBJ2-1; D gene unclear. CDR3 size: 16 residues. Looked up from germline, CDR1 is LNHNV and CDR2 is YYDKDF (reference sequence). V lost 0 bases and J lost 0, with 9 bases in between. CDR3 sequence reads: CATSRERPGSYNEQFF. As DNA, the CDR3 is TGTGCCACCAGCAGAGAGCGCCCCGGCTCCTACAATGAGCAGTTCTTC.

CDR3 loop: CASSELRGGRPDTQYF. In nucleotides, the CDR3 is TGTGCCAGCAGCGAGCTCAGGGGCGGACGTCCAGATACGCAGTATTTT. The chain is built from TRBV14 and TRBJ2-3, with TRBD1 as a possible D gene (6 bases). Trimming left V 5 bases short and J 4 bases short, with 19 bases between. Per the germline V gene, CDR1 is SGHDN and CDR2 is FVKESK. The CDR3 extends over 16 amino acids.

The V gene is TRBV3-1 (or the pseudogene TRBV3-2), the J gene TRBJ2-5, with a tentative D call TRBD2 (5 bases). Trimming removed 4 bases at V and 5 bases at J, with 14 bases between. CDR1 is LGHDT and CDR2 is YNNKEL in the germline V gene (reference sequence). The CDR3 is 14 amino acids. Here the CDR3 DNA reads TGTGCCAGCAGCCGATCATCCTCGGGGGAGACCCAGTACTTC. It codes for CASSRSSSGETQYF.

The V and J genes are TRBV19 and TRBJ2-7, with 8 nucleotides matching TRBD2. There are 15 residues in the CDR3. V shed 4 bases and J 7 bases; nucleotides not matched to a gene: 12. The germline V gene has CDR1 LNHDA and CDR2 SQIVND (reference sequence). CDR3 residues: CASSKSGAGVEEQYF. Here the CDR3 DNA reads TGTGCCAGTAGTAAGTCGGGAGCGGGAGTTGAAGAGCAGTACTTC. The full variable domain, in which reference TRBV19 and TRBJ2-7 provide the parts outside the CDR3, is DGGITQSPKYLFRKEGQNVTLSCEQNLNHDAMYWYRQDPGQGLRLIYYSQIVNDFQKGDIAEGYSVSREKKESFPLTVTSAQKNPTAFYLCASSKSGAGVEEQYFGPGTRLTVT.

The chain combines TRBV5-8 with TRBJ2-3; a possible D gene is TRBD1 (6 bases). Deletions cut 4 bases from V and 0 bases from J, with 12 bases between. The germline gives CDR1 SGHTS, CDR2 YDEGEE. This CDR3 has 15 amino acids. Here the CDR3 DNA reads TGTGCCAGCAGCAGGACAGCCATTAGCACAGATACGCAGTATTTT. It yields the protein CASSRTAISTDTQYF.

The rearrangement joins TRBV7-2 to TRBJ2-3; D remains unclear. V dropped 3 bases and J dropped 3 bases, with 4 bases sitting between them. The CDR3 has 12 amino acids. The germline V gene encodes CDR1 SGHTA and CDR2 FQGNSA. The CDR3 DNA sequence: TGTGCCAGCAGCTTCCAAACAGATACGCAGTATTTT. Translation: CASSFQTDTQYF.

The V gene is TRBV6-2 or TRBV6-3, the J gene TRBJ2-3; TRBD2 aligns across 15 bases. The CDR3 contains 17 residues. J gave up 6 bases and V 6 bases, and 10 bases lay outside the gene matches. Germline V lookup: CDR1 MNHEY, CDR2 SVGEGT. CDR3 coding DNA: TGTGCCAGCAGCCCGGGACTAGCGGGAGGCCTGGGGGATACGCAGTATTTT. This codes for CASSPGLAGGLGDTQYF.

The chain uses TRBV7-8 and TRBJ1-4, with 8 bases identical to TRBD1. This CDR3 comprises 15 residues. The junction had 4 bases not matched to a gene; V was cut back by 1 base and J by 6 bases. Germline-derived CDR1 and CDR2 are SGHVS and FQNEAQ. The CDR3 sequence: CASSLDYRGDEKLFF. In DNA form, the CDR3 reads TGTGCCAGCAGCTTAGACTACAGGGGGGATGAAAAACTGTTTTTT.

The V call is TRBV19, the J call TRBJ1-1; D is uncertain. The V end was cut by 5 bases, the J end by 0 bases, with 10 bases between. This CDR3 comprises 14 residues. Germline V CDR1 and CDR2: LNHDA, SQIVND (reference sequence). In DNA form, the CDR3 reads TGTGCCAGTAGTGCTAGGAGGATGAACACTGAAGCTTTCTTT. This sequence encodes CASSARRMNTEAFF.

This chain connects TRBV6-5 to TRBJ1-1; D possibly corresponds to TRBD1 (5 bases). The CDR3 spans 14 residues. The germline gives CDR1 MNHEY, CDR2 SVGAGI. Trimming pared 6 bases from V and 11 bases from J, leaving 22 bases between. The CDR3 nucleotides read TGTGCCAGCAGCCGAGACAGCCTAGGCGCCGGGGCTTTCTTT. Amino acids: CASSRDSLGAGAFF.

This CDR3 is CAITPGQGAKEQYF. CDR3 in DNA: TGTGCCATCACGCCAGGACAGGGGGCGAAGGAGCAGTACTTC. J is TRBJ2-7 and V is TRBV10-3, with 11 bases lining up with TRBD1. Germline values: CDR1 ENHRY, CDR2 SYGVKD. Trimming took 7 bases from V and 7 from J; bases not matched to a gene: 9. The CDR3 consists of 14 residues.